The clone carrying this T cell receptor beta chain was recorded many times. The antigen is unknown. CDR3 length: 15 amino acids. The germline V gene has CDR1 ENHRY and CDR2 SYGVKD. V shed 6 bases and J shed 0 bases, with 12 bases lying between them. The yield of each sequencing run was over 200 million TCR-beta sequences from 15-18 subjects. TCRdb reanalysed the 5' RACE reads using MiXCR and keeps one entry per CDR3 protein. Of under 45,000 distinct CDR3 sequences in the sample, 20% to 25% were seen once. The sample comes from a study of neurological immune-mediated disorders. Study-wide results and limits: The absence of any CDR3 amino acid sequence shared by expanded clones across subjects suggests that repertoires were private in all groups.

Time point given: technical triplicate 3. The study built unsorted libraries from 2 million PBMCs kept at -80 C. The chain uses TRBV10-3 and TRBJ1-5; no definite D call. This TCR was sampled from a man in his sixties with HTLV-1-associated myelopathy (HAM/TSP). Source material: PBMCs. The CDR3 coding sequence is TGTGCCATCAGCGCATCCCCTGATAGCAATCAGCCCCAGCATTTT. Its protein product is CAISASPDSNQPQHF.